The clone carrying this T cell receptor beta chain was counted between two and nine times. Its antigen remains unknown. The germline gives CDR1 MNHNS, CDR2 SASEGT. Trimming shortened V by 5 bases and J by 5 bases, and 15 bases separated the two germline ends. The CDR3 covers 14 residues. RNA transcripts were the source from which TCR beta CDR3 regions were amplified. HTBI-primed first-round RT-PCR preceded second-round multiplex PCR. Each CDR3 protein gets one entry after TCRdb re-called the multiplex PCR reads with MiXCR. The data contain about 160,000 distinct CDR3 sequences, 30% to 45% of them singletons. The entry originates in a study of Graves' ophthalmopathy and Graves' hyperthyroidism. Whole-study findings and limits: Ophthalmopathy progression prediction by the model yielded a sensitivity of roughly 67% and a specificity of 72.22%.

The sample was peripheral blood. The clonotype was recovered from a man aged 25 to 40 with Graves' ophthalmopathy. J is TRBJ2-5 and V is TRBV6-1; D might be TRBD1 or TRBD2, each matching 5 bases. In DNA form, the CDR3 reads TGTGCCAGCAGTCGTTCGGGACCCCGGGAGACCCAGTACTTC. Protein product: CASSRSGPRETQYF.